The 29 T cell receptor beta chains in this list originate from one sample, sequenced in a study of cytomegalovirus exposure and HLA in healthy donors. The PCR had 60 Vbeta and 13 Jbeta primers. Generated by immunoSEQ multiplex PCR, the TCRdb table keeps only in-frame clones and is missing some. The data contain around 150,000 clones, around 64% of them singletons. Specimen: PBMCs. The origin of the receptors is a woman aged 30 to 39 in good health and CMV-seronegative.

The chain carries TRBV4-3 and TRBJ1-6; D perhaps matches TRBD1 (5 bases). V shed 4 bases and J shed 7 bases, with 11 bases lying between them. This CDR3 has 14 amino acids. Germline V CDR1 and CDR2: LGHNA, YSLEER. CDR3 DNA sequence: TGCGCCAGCAGCCTACAGGTTAGGAATTCACCCCTCCACTTT. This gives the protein CASSLQVRNSPLHF.

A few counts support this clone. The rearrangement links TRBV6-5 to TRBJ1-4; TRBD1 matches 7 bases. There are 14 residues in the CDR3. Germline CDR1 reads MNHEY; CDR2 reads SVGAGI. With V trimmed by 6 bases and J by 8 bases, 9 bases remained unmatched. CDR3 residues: CASRIESGGEKLFF. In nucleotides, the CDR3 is TGTGCCAGCAGGATCGAGTCAGGGGGGGAAAAACTGTTTTTT.

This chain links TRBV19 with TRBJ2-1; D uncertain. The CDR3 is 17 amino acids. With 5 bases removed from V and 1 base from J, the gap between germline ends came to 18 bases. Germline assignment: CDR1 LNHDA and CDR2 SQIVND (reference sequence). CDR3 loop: CASSLTSLGISYNEQFF. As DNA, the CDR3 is TGTGCCAGTAGTCTAACCTCCCTAGGAATATCCTACAATGAGCAGTTCTTC.

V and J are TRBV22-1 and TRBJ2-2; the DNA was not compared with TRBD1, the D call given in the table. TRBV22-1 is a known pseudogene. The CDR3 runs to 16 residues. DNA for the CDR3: TGTCCTGGGAGCGTCCACCGGGACAGCTACACCGGGGAGCTGTTTTTT. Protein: CPGSVHRDSYTGELFF.

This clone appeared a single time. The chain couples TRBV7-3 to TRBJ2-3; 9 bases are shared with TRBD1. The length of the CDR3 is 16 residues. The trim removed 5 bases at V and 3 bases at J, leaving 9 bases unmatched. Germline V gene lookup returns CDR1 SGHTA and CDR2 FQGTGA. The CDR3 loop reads CASSPGTGSLTDTQYF. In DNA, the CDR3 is TGTGCCAGCAGCCCAGGGACAGGGAGCTTGACAGATACGCAGTATTTT. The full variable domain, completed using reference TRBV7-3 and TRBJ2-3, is GAGVSQTPSNKVTEKGKYVELRCDPISGHTALYWYRQSLGQGPEFLIYFQGTGAADDSGLPNDRFFAVRPEGSVSTLKIQRTERGDSAVYLCASSPGTGSLTDTQYFGPGTRLTVL.

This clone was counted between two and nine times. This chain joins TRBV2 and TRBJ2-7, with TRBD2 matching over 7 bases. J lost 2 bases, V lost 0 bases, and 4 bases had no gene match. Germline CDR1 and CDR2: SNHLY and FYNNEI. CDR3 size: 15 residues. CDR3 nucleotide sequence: TGTGCCAGCAGTGAAGCCCAAGCGGGAACCTACGAGCAGTACTTC. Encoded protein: CASSEAQAGTYEQYF.

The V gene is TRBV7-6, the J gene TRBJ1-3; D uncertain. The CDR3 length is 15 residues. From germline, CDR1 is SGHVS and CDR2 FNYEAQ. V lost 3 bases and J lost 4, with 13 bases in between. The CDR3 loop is CASSFGYSGGNTIYF. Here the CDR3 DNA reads TGTGCCAGCAGCTTTGGGTATTCGGGGGGAAACACCATATATTTT.

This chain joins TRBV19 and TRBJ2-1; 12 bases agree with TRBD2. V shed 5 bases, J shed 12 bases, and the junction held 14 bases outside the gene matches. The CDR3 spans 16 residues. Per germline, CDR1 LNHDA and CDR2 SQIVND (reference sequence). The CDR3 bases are TGTGCCAGTAGTTTCTCGACTAGCGGGAGTATGGGTGGGCAGTTCTTC. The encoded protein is CASSFSTSGSMGGQFF.

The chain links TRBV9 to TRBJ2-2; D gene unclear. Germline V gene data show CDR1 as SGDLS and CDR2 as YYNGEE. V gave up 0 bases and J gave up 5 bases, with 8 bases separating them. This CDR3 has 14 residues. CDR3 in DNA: TGTGCCAGCAGCGTAGAATTAGAAACCGGGGAGCTGTTTTTT. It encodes CASSVELETGELFF.

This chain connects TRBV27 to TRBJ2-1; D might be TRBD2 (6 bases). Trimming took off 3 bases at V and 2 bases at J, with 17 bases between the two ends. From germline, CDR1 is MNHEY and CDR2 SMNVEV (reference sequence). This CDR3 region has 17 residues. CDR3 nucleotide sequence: TGTGCCAGCAGTTTTACGGGAACTAGCCGACCCTACAATGAGCAGTTCTTC. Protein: CASSFTGTSRPYNEQFF.

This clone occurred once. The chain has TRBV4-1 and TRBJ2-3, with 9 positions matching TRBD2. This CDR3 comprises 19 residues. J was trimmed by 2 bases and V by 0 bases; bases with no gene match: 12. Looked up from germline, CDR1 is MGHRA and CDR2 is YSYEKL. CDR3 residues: CASSQERLAGDPTTDTQYF. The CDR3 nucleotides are TGCGCCAGCAGCCAAGAGAGATTAGCGGGGGACCCAACCACAGATACGCAGTATTTT.

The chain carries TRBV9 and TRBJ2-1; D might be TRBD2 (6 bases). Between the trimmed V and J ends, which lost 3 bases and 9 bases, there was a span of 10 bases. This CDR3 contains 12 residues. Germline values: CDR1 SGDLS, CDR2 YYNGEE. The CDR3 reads CASSGRGSEQFF. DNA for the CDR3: TGTGCCAGCAGCGGGAGGGGTAGTGAGCAGTTCTTC. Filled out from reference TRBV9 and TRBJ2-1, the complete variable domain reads DSGVTQTPKHLITATGQRVTLRCSPRSGDLSVYWYQQSLDQGLQFLIQYYNGEERAKGNILERFSAQQFPDLHSELNLSSLELGDSALYFCASSGRGSEQFFGPGTRLTVL.

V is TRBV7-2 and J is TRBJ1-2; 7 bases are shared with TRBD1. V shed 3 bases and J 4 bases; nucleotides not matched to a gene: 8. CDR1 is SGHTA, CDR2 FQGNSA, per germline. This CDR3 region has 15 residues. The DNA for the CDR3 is TGTGCCAGCAGCTTGGGAAGGGGGCTAGTCTATGGCTACACCTTC. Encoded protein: CASSLGRGLVYGYTF.

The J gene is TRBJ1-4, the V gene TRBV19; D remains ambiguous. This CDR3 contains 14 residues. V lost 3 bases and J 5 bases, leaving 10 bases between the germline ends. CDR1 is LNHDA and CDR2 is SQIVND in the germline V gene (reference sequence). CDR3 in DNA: TGTGCCAGTAGTATTTGGGGAGAGAATGAAAAACTGTTTTTT. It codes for CASSIWGENEKLFF.

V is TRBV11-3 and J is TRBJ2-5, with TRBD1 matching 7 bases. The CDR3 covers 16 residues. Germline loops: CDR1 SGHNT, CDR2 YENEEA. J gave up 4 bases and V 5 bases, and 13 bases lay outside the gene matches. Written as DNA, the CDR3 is TGTGCCAGCAGCGCCGGGACAGTCCGAGATGCAGAGACCCAGTACTTC. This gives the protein CASSAGTVRDAETQYF. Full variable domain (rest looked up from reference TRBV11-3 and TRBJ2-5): EAGVVQSPRYKIIEKKQPVAFWCNPISGHNTLYWYLQNLGQGPELLIRYENEEAVDDSQLPKDRFSAERLKGVDSTLKIQPAELGDSAVYLCASSAGTVRDAETQYFGPGTRLLVL.

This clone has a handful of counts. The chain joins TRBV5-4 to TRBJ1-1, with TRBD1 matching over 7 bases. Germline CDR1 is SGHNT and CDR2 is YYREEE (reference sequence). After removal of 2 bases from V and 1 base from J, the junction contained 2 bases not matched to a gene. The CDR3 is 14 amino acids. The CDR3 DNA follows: TGTGCCAGCAGCTTTCGACAGGGGAACACTGAAGCTTTCTTT. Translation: CASSFRQGNTEAFF.

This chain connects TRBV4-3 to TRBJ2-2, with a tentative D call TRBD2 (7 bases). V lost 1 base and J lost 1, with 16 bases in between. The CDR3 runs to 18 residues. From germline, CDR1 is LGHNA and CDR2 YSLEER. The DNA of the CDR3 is TGCGCCAGCAGCCAAGTTTGGCCGGGGGGCGGGAACACCGGGGAGCTGTTTTTT. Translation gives CASSQVWPGGGNTGELFF.

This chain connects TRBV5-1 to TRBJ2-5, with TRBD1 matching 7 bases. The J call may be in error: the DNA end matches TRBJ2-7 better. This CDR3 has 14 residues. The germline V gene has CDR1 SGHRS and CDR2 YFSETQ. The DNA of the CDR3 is TGCGCCAGCACCCCGACAGGGCCGCCCTACGAGCAGTACTTC. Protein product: CASTPTGPPYEQYF.

CDR3 nucleotides: TGTGCCAGCAGCTTAGGGCAGGGGTTTGAGCAGTTCTTC. As protein: CASSLGQGFEQFF. The rearrangement joins TRBV13 to TRBJ2-1, with a tentative D call TRBD1 (6 bases). Germline V lookup: CDR1 PRHDT, CDR2 FYEKMQ (reference sequence). The CDR3 runs 13 residues. The V end lost 0 bases, the J end lost 9 bases, and 9 bases lay between the germline ends.

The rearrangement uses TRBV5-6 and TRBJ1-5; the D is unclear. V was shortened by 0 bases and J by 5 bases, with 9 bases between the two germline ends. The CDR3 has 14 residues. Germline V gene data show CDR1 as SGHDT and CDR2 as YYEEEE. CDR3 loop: CASSLGTKDQPQHF. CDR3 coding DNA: TGTGCCAGCAGCTTGGGCACAAAAGATCAGCCCCAGCATTTT.

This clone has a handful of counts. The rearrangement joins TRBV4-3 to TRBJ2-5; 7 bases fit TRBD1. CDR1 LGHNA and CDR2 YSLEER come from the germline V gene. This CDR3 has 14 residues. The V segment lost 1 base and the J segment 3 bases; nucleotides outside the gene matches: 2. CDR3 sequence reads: CASSQGTGEETQYF. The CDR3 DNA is TGCGCCAGCAGCCAAGGTACAGGGGAAGAGACCCAGTACTTC.

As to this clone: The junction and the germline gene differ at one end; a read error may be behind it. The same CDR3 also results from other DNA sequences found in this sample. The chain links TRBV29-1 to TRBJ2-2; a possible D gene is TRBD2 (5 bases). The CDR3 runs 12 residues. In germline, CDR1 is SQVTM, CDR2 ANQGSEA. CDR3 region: CSVERNTGELFF. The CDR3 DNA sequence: TGCAGCGTTGAACGGAACACCGGGGAGCTCTTTTTT.

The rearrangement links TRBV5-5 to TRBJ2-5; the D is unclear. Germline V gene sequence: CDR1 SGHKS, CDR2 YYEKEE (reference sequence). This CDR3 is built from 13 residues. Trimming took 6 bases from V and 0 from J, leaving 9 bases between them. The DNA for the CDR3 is TGTGCCAGCAAGAACAGTTACCAAGAGACCCAGTACTTC. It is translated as CASKNSYQETQYF.

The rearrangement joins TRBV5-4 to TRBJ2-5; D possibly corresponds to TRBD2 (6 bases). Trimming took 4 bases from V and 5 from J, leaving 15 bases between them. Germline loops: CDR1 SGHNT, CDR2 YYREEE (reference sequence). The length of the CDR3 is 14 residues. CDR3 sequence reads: CASSPAGPGETQYF. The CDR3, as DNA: TGTGCCAGCAGCCCGGCGGGGCCGGGGGAGACCCAGTACTTC.

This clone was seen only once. The CDR3 DNA reads as TGTGCCAGCAGTATAGATGAGACCCAGTACTTC. The encoded protein is CASSIDETQYF. The chain uses TRBV7-9 and TRBJ2-5, with D unclear. V shed 6 bases and J shed 5 bases, with 7 bases lying between them. The germline V gene has CDR1 SEHNR and CDR2 FQNEAQ (reference sequence). The CDR3 spans 11 residues.

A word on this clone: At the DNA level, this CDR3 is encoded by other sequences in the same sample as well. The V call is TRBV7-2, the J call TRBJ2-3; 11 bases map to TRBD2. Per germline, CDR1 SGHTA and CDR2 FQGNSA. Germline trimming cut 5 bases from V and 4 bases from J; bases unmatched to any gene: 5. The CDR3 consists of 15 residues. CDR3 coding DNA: TGTGCCAGCAGCCTTAGCGGGGGGGGAGCAGATACGCAGTATTTT. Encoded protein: CASSLSGGGADTQYF.

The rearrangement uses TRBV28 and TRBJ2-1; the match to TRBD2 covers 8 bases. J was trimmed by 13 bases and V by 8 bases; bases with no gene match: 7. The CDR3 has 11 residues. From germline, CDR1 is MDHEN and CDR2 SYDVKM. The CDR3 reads CASGTGLVQFF. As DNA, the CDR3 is TGTGCCAGCGGCACGGGACTAGTTCAGTTCTTC.

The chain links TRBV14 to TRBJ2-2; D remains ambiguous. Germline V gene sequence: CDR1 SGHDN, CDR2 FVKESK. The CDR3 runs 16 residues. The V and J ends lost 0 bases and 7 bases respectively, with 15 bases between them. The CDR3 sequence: CASSQDYGLTGGELFF. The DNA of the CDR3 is TGTGCCAGCAGCCAAGATTATGGTCTGACGGGCGGGGAGCTGTTTTTT.

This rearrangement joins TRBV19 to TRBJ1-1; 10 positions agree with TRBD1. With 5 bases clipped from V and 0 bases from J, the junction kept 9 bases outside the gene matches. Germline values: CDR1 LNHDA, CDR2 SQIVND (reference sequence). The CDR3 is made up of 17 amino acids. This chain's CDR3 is CASSARQGANLNTEAFF. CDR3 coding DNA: TGTGCCAGTAGTGCCCGACAGGGGGCTAATTTGAACACTGAAGCTTTCTTT.